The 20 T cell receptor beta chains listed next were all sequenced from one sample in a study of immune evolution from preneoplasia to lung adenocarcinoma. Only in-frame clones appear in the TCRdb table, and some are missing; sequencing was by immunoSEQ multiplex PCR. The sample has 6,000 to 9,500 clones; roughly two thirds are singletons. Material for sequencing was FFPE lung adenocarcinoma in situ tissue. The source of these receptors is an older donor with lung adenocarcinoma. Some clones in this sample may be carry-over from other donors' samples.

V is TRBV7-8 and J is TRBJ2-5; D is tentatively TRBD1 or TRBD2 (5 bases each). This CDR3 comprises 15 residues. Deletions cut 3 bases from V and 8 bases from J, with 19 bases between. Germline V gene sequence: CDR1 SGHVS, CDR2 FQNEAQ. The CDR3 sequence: CASSFTGTTVDTQYF. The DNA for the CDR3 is TGTGCCAGCAGCTTTACCGGGACGACGGTTGATACCCAGTACTTC.

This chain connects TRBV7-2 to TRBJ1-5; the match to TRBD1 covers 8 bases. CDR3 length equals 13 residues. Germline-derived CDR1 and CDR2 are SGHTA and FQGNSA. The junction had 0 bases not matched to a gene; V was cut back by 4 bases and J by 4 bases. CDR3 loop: CASSWTGNQPQHF. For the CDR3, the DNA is TGTGCCAGCAGCTGGACAGGGAATCAGCCCCAGCATTTT.

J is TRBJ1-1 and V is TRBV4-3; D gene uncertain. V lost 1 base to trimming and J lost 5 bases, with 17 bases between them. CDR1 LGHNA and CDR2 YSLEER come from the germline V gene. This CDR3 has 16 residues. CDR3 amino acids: CASSQGRVGVGTEAFF. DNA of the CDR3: TGCGCCAGCAGCCAAGGCCGGGTGGGTGTAGGGACTGAAGCTTTCTTT.

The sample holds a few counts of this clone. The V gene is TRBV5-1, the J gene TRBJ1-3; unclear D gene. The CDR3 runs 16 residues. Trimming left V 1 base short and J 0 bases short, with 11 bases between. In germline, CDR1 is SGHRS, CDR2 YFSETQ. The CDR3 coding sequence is TGCGCCAGCAGCTTGAGGTATTTATTCTCTGGAAACACCATATATTTT. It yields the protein CASSLRYLFSGNTIYF.

The DNA for the CDR3 is TGTGCCCTTTCGGAGACAGGGGGCAGGGATGAGCAGTTCTTC. Translation gives CALSETGGRDEQFF. The V gene is TRBV5-4, the J gene TRBJ2-1; 10 bases are shared with TRBD1. Germline loops: CDR1 SGHNT, CDR2 YYREEE (reference sequence). There are 14 residues in the CDR3. V shed 10 bases and J 8 bases; nucleotides not matched to a gene: 12.

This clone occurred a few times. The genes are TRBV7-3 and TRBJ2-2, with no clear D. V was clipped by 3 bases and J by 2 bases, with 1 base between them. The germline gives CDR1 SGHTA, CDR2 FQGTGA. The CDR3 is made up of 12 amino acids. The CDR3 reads CASSFNTGELFF. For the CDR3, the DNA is TGTGCCAGCAGCTTCAACACCGGGGAGCTGTTTTTT.

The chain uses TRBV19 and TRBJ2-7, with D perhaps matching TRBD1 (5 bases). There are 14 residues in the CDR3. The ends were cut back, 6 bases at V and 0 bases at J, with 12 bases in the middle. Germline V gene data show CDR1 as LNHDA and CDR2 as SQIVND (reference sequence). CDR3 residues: CASSAQASSYEQYF. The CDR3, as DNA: TGTGCCAGTAGCGCACAGGCGAGCTCCTACGAGCAGTACTTC.

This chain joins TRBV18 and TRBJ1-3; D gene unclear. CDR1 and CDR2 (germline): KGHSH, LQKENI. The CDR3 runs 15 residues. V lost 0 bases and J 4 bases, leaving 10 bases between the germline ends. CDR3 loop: CASSPPLTAGNTIYF. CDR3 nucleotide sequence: TGTGCCAGCTCACCACCGTTGACCGCGGGAAACACCATATATTTT. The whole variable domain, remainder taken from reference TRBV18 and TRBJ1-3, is NAGVMQNPRHLVRRRGQEARLRCSPMKGHSHVYWYRQLPEEGLKFMVYLQKENIIDESGMPKERFSAEFPKEGPSILRIQQVVRGDSAAYFCASSPPLTAGNTIYFGEGSWLTVV.

This CDR3 reads CASSIGEGMDTEAFF. The CDR3 DNA is TGTGCCAGCTCCATCGGGGAGGGGATGGACACTGAAGCTTTCTTT. V usage is TRBV18 and J usage is TRBJ1-1, with a tentative D call TRBD1 (5 bases). The CDR3 has 15 residues. Germline CDR1 is KGHSH and CDR2 is LQKENI. Trimming removed 6 bases from V and 3 bases from J, with 17 bases in between.

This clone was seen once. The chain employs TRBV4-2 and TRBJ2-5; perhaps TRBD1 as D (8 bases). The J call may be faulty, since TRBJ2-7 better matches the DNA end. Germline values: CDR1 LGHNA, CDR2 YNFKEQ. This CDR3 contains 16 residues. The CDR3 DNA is TGTGCCAGCAGCCGCCTGGGGGGGGGACAGGCCTACGAGCAGTACTTC. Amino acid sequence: CASSRLGGGQAYEQYF.

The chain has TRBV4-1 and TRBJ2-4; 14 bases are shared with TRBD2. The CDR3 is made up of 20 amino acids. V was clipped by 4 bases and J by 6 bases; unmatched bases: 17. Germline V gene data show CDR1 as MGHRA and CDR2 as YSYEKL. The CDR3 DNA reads TGCGCCAGCAGCCGACTCCCGGGACTAGCGGGAGCTGGGGCCTCAAACATTCAGTACTTC. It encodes CASSRLPGLAGAGASNIQYF.

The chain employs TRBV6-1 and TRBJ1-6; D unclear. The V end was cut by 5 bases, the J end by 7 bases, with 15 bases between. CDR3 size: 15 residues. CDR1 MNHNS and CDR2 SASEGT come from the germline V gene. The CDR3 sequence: CASSHGPEENSPLHF. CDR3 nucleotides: TGTGCCAGCAGTCACGGACCGGAGGAGAATTCACCCCTCCACTTT.

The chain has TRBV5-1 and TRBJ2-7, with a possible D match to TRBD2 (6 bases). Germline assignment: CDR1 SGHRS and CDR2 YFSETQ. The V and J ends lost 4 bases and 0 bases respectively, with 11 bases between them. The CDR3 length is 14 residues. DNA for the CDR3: TGCGCCAGCAGCCTCGCGGGGAACTCCTACGAGCAGTACTTC. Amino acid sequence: CASSLAGNSYEQYF.

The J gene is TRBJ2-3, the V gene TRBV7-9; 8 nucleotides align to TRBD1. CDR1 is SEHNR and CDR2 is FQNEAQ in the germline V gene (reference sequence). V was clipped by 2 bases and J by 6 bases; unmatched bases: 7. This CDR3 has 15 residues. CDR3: CASSLSQGARDTQYF. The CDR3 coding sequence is TGTGCCAGCAGCTTAAGTCAGGGGGCGCGGGATACGCAGTATTTT. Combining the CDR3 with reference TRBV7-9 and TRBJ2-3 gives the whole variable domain DTGVSQNPRHKITKRGQNVTFRCDPISEHNRLYWYRQTLGQGPEFLTYFQNEAQLEKSRLLSDRFSAERPKGSFSTLEIQRTEQGDSAMYLCASSLSQGARDTQYFGPGTRLTVL.

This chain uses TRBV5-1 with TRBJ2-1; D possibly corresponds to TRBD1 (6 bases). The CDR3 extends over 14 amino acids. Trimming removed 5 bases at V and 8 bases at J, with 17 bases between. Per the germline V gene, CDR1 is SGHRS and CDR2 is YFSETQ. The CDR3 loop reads CASSGRQAWDEQFF. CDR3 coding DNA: TGCGCCAGCAGTGGGAGACAGGCTTGGGATGAGCAGTTCTTC.

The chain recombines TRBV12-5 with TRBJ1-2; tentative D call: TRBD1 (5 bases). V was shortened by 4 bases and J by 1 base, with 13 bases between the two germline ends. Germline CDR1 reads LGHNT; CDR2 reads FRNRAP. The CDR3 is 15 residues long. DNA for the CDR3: TGTGCTAGTGGTTGGGGCGAGCGGGTTAACTATGGCTACACCTTC. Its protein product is CASGWGERVNYGYTF.

CDR3 amino acids: CASSMLPRDTLFF. The DNA of the CDR3 is TGTGCCAGTAGTATGCTCCCCCGGGACACGCTGTTTTTT. The V call is TRBV19, the J call TRBJ2-2, with TRBD1 as a possible D gene (6 bases). Trimming left V 3 bases short and J 13 bases short, with 15 bases between. The CDR3 extends over 13 amino acids. CDR1 LNHDA and CDR2 SQIVND come from the germline V gene (reference sequence).

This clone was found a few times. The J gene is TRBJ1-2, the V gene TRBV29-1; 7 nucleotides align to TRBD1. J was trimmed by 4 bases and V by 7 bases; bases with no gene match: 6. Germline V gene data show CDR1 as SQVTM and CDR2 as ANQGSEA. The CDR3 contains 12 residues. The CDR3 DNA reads TGCAGCGGGGGGGGACAGAGCTATGGCTACACCTTC. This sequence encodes CSGGGQSYGYTF.

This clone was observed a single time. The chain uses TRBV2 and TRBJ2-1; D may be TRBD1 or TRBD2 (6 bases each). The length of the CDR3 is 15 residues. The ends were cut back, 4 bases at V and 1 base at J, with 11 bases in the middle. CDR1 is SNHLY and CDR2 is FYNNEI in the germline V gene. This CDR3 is CASSGRGGSYNEQFF. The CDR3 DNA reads TGTGCCAGCAGTGGGAGAGGGGGGTCCTACAATGAGCAGTTCTTC.

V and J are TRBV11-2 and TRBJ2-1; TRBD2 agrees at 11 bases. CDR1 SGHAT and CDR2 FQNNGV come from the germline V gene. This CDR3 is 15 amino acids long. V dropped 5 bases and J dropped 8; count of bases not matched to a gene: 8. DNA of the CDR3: TGTGCCAGCAGCGAAACTAGCGGGAGAAGGGATGAGCAGTTCTTC. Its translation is CASSETSGRRDEQFF. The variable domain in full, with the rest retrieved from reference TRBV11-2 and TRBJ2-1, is EAGVAQSPRYKIIEKRQSVAFWCNPISGHATLYWYQQILGQGPKLLIQFQNNGVVDDSQLPKDRFSAERLKGVDSTLKIQPAKLEDSAVYLCASSETSGRRDEQFFGPGTRLTVL.